The entry below gives a single T cell receptor (beta chain) sequence along with its context. Its antigen remains undetermined. Per-base qualities were not stored, and no clone one base away is much larger. Stable Graves' hyperthyroidism was defined as no progression to ophthalmopathy during 18 months of follow-up. Hyperthyroidism patients were newly diagnosed, had a disease duration of under 2 months, and were aged 18 to 65 years. The study excluded patients with uncontrolled infections, other autoimmune diseases, pregnancy or lactation. Clinical symptoms, serum thyroxine and TRAb, thyroid ultrasound, and orbital computed tomography formed the basis for the diagnoses. PBMCs were separated from under 12 ml of fresh peripheral blood using Ficoll-Paque density gradient centrifugation. Total RNA was extracted with Trizol reagent, and quality was checked on an Agilent 2100 Bioanalyzer. Amplification of TCR beta CDR3 regions was carried out from RNA transcripts. The TCR CDR3 was subjected to a first round of RT-PCR using the HTBI primer set and the Qiagen OneStep RT-PCR kit. The libraries were constructed in a second round of multiplex PCR and then size-selected and purified. Libraries were sequenced paired-end with 100 bp reads on an Illumina HiSeq2000. In the paper's pipeline: Raw data were processed with SOAPnuke, discarding reads with adapters, uncalled bases, mean Phred below 15, or no exact constant-primer or identifier match. COPE v1.2.5 was used to merge high-quality paired reads, and clonotypes were defined as unique nucleotide sequences. MiTCR v1.1 was used to align clonotypes to the IMGT TRBV, TRBD and TRBJ reference segments. The analysis included only V-J combinations with a frequency above 0.0001, which together covered roughly 99% of the repertoires. The TCS score was defined as the ratio of F50 (clonal expansion) to E x V (chaos), calculated using BLOSUM62-based TCRdist between CDR3 peptides within each V-J. Welch's t-statistics and random forest reduced roughly 500 V-J features to 10 to 15, which were used in a naive Bayes classifier (R e1071). Clones were called with MiXCR by TCRdb after fastp trimmed the public reads at Q25, and only in-frame beta chains were retained. Rows matching on CDR3 protein sequence are summarized as one entry with the most common DNA and genes. These V and J calls originate from TCRdb's pipeline instead of the authors' own analysis. This sample comprises about 480,000 distinct CDR3 sequences, approximately 15% of them detected only once. Over 15% of the sample belongs to the ten largest clones.

This sample was included in a study of T cells in Graves' hyperthyroidism and ophthalmopathy (dated by TCRdb to about 2019). Regarding the study in general: Peripheral blood was sampled at the time of initial diagnosis, prior to any treatment. Following sampling, methimazole starting at 30 mg daily was given to hyperthyroidism patients, and high-dose intravenous methylprednisolone was given to ophthalmopathy patients. For training and testing, the 100 or so patients in the discovery cohort were randomly divided in a 7:3 ratio. According to the paper, TCR Vbeta CDR3 sequencing was carried out on approximately 140 peripheral blood samples, which came from 40 to 45 ophthalmopathy, under 85 hyperthyroidism and approximately 17 progressor patients. A discovery cohort of around 98 patients, about 43 with Graves' ophthalmopathy and approximately 60 with stable Graves' hyperthyroidism, was used to find distinguishing TCR V-J signatures. The study also compared thyroid tissue and blood T-cell repertoires from five or six Graves' hyperthyroidism patients. An independent validation cohort of 18 to 20 hyperthyroidism patients and 17 patients who later progressed to ophthalmopathy tested prospective prediction of ophthalmopathy.

Study-wide conclusions, independent of this receptor: Sample size was not statistically predetermined, and blinding of investigators to group allocation was not performed. In validation, progression to ophthalmopathy was predicted by the model with around 70% sensitivity and just over 72% specificity, a median of roughly 6 months before onset. Most expanded thyroid clonotypes (frequency above 0.001) were also found in blood, which suggests that blood repertoires may mirror thyroid immune responses. Ophthalmopathy was separated from stable hyperthyroidism by a 13 V-J signature model, with around 90% sensitivity and about 81% specificity obtained in cross-validation and 80%/75% obtained in testing.

Trimming takes 4 bases off V and 8 bases off J; junction bases not matched to a gene: 11. The CDR1 and CDR2 encoded by the germline V gene (reference sequence) are DFQATT and SNEGSKA. The CDR3 spans 15 residues, from the cysteine through the phenylalanine. Only the CDR3 portion is preserved as DNA: 45 bases, with reading frame beginning at the first base. The receptor was derived from a young woman with Graves' hyperthyroidism. Material for sequencing was blood. The sequence joins TRBV20-1 to TRBJ1-4, and TRBD1 matches 9 of the central bases. The CDR3 protein: CSATPSQGAGEKLFF. The nucleotide sequence reads as follows: TGCAGTGCTACCCCCTCACAGGGGGCAGGGGAAAAACTGTTTTTT.